This paragraph reports one TCR beta chain. Its matching antigen is unknown. Study-wide results and caveats: Tumor-infiltrating Treg TCR alpha and beta sequences overlapped most with tumor naive CD4+ T cells, then blood naive.

Germline V lookup: CDR1 SGHTA, CDR2 FQGTGA. V lost 0 bases to trimming and J lost 9 bases; unmatched junction nucleotides: 10. This CDR3 comprises 16 residues. After constant-region reverse-primer amplification, full-length variable regions underwent semi-nested PCR with Nested Universal Primer A. TCRdb recomputed calls from the 5' RACE reads with MiXCR, one row per CDR3 protein. The sample holds about 6,700 distinct CDR3 sequences, approximately 55% seen once. The chain joins TRBV7-3 to TRBJ2-1; 8 positions agree with TRBD2. The source is a female donor with breast cancer. Sequenced: naive CD4+ T cells sorted from a lymph node. Subset: naive CD4+ T cells, CD4+CD45RA+CD25-. In nucleotides, the CDR3 is TGTGCCAGCAGCTTAACGGGTCGGGGGGGCCAACTTGAGCAGTTCTTC. This translates into CASSLTGRGGQLEQFF.